This T cell receptor beta chain was sequenced in a study of response to subunit inactivated influenza vaccine. Study-level points and caveats: Authors proposed each seasonal influenza vaccination draws in few new T cells.

This clonotype has a count of ten or more. Its antigen is currently unknown. TCRdb reanalysed the RT-PCR reads using MiXCR and keeps one entry per CDR3 protein. The sample lists roughly 570,000 distinct CDR3 sequences, roughly 15% occurring once. The V segment lost 5 bases and the J segment 8 bases; nucleotides outside the gene matches: 7. The CDR3 loop spans 14 amino acids. This sequence was found in a middle-aged man who received an inactivated influenza vaccine. The genes are TRBV12-3 or TRBV12-4 and TRBJ1-4; 8 bases agree with TRBD1. The source was PBMCs from blood, collected roughly 12 days after vaccination. The CDR3 bases are TGTGCCAGCAGTCCTGGACAGGGCCGAGAAAAACTGTTTTTT. Translated: CASSPGQGREKLFF.